This T cell receptor (beta chain) was sequenced in a study of blood T cell repertoires in COVID-19. Study-level information: Both acute and convalescent COVID-19 samples were obtained from the United States, Italy and Spain. T cells, B-cell-depleted T cells, or PBMCs supplied cDNA or gDNA.

This clone was seen once. Source study methods: Reference gene primer amplification gave nucleated cell count estimates. Clones were sequenced by immunoSEQ multiplex PCR, and TCRdb holds only the in-frame ones, with some missing. The V and J calls and clone size are taken from that table; D and trimming were inferred from the DNA. Of roughly 120,000 clones listed, about 90% are singletons. Germline trimming cut 4 bases from V and 5 bases from J; bases unmatched to any gene: 24. CDR1 and CDR2 (germline): SGHKS, YYEKEE (reference sequence). The CDR3 covers 19 residues. Material for sequencing was peripheral blood. The sequence came from a woman between 50 and 59 years old with active or convalescent COVID-19. The chain couples TRBV5-5 to TRBJ2-7; 7 nucleotides line up with TRBD1. CDR3 nucleotide sequence: TGTGCCAGCAGCCTCGCTGCGCCGAAAATATTGACAGGGTGGGACGAGCAGTACTTC. Translation: CASSLAAPKILTGWDEQYF.